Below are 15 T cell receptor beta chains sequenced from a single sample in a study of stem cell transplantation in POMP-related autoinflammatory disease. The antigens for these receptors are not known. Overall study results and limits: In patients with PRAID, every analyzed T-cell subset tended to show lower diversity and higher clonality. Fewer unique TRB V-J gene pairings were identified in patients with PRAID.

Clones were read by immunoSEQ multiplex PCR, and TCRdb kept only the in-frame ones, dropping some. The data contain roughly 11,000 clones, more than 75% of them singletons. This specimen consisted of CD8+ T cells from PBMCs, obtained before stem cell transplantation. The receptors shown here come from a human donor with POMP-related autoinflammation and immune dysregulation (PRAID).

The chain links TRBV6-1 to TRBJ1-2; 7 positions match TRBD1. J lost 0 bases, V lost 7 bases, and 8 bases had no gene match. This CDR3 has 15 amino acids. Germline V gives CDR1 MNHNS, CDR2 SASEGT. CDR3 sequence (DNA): TGTGCCAGCATAGGCATGACAGGGCCTAACTATGGCTACACCTTC. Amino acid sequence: CASIGMTGPNYGYTF.

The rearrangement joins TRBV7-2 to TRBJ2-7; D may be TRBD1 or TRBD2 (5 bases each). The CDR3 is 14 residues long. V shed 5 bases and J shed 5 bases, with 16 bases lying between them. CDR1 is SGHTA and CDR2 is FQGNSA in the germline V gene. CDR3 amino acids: CASSLPSRDDEQYF. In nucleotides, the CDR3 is TGTGCCAGCAGCCTCCCATCCCGGGACGACGAGCAGTACTTC.

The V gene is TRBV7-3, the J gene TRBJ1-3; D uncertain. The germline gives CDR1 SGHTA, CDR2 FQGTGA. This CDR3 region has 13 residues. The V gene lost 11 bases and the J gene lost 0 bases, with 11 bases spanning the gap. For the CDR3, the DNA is TGTGCCGGGAGCAAGGGCTCTGGAAACACCATATATTTT. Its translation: CAGSKGSGNTIYF.

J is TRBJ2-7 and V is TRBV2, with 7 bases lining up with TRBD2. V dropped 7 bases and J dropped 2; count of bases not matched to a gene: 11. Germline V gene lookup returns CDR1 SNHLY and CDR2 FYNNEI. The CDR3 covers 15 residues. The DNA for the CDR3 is TGTGCCAGCAAATCTTACGGGGGGAAGGCCTACGAGCAGTACTTC. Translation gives CASKSYGGKAYEQYF.

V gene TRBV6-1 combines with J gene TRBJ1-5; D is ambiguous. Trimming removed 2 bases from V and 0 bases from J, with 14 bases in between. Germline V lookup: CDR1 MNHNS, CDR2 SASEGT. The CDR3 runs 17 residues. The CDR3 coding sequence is TGTGCCAGCAGTGAAATGTCGAGCTCTTATAGCAATCAGCCCCAGCATTTT. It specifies CASSEMSSSYSNQPQHF.

CDR3 residues: CASSLRGYGNQPQHF. The CDR3 DNA follows: TGTGCCAGCAGCTTACGGGGATATGGCAATCAGCCCCAGCATTTT. The rearrangement uses TRBV13 and TRBJ1-5; D remains unclear. Germline V gives CDR1 PRHDT, CDR2 FYEKMQ (reference sequence). CDR3 length: 15 amino acids. The V end lost 2 bases, the J end lost 2 bases, and 10 bases lay between the germline ends.

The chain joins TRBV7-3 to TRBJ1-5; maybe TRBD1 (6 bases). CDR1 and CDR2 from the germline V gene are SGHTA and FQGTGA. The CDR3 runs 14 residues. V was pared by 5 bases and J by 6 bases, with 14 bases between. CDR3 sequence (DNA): TGTGCCAGCAGCCCTGGCAGGGGTGGTCAGCCCCAGCATTTT. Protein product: CASSPGRGGQPQHF.

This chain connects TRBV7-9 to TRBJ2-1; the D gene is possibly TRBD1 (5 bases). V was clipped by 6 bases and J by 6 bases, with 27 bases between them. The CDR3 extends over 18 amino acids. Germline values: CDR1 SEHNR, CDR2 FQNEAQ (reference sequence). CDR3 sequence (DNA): TGTGCCAGCAGGAAGGGGCTCTACGCGTCCCCGTCTGGCAATGAGCAGTTCTTC. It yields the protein CASRKGLYASPSGNEQFF. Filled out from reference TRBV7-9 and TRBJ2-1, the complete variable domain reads DTGVSQNPRHKITKRGQNVTFRCDPISEHNRLYWYRQTLGQGPEFLTYFQNEAQLEKSRLLSDRFSAERPKGSFSTLEIQRTEQGDSAMYLCASRKGLYASPSGNEQFFGPGTRLTVL.

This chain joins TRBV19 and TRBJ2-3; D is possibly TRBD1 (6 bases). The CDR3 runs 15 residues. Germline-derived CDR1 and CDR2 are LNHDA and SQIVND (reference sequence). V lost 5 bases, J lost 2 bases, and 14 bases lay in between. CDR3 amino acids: CASSWTQGYTDTQYF. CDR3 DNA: TGTGCCAGTAGTTGGACACAGGGCTACACAGATACGCAGTATTTT.

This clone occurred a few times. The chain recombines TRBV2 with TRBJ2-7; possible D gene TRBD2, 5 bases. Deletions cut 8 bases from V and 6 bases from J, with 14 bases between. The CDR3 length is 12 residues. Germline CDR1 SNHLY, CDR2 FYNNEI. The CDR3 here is CASEGDGVEQYF. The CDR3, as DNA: TGTGCCAGCGAGGGAGACGGGGTCGAGCAGTACTTC.

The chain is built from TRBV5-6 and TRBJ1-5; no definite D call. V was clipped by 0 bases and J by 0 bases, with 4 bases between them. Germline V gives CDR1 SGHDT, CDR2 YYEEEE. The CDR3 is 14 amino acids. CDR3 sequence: CASSLVRSNQPQHF. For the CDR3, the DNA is TGTGCCAGCAGCTTGGTGCGTAGCAATCAGCCCCAGCATTTT.

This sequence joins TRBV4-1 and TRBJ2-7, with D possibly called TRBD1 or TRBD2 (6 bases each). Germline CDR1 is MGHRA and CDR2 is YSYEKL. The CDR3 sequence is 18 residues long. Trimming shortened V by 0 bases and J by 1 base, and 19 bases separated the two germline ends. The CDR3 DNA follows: TGCGCCAGCAGCCAAGATCCCCCCGTCGGGGGCCTTTCCTACGAGCAGTACTTC. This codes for CASSQDPPVGGLSYEQYF.

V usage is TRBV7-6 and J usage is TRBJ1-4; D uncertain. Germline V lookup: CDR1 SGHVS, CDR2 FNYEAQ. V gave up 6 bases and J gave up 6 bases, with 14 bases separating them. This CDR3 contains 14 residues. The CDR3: CASSLDPGDEKLFF. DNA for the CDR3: TGTGCCAGCAGTCTCGACCCAGGCGATGAAAAACTGTTTTTT. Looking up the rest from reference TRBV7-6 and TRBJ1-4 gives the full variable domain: GAGVSQSPRYKVTKRGQDVALRCDPISGHVSLYWYRQALGQGPEFLTYFNYEAQQDKSGLPNDRFSAERPEGSISTLTIQRTEQRDSAMYRCASSLDPGDEKLFFGSGTQLSVL.

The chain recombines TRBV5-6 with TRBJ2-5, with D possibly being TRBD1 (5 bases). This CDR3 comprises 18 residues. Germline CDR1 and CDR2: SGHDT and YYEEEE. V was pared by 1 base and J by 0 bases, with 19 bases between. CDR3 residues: CASSLRSQGTWYQETQYF. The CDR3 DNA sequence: TGTGCCAGCAGCTTGAGGTCGCAGGGAACATGGTACCAAGAGACCCAGTACTTC. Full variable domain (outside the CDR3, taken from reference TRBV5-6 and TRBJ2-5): DAGVTQSPTHLIKTRGQQVTLRCSPKSGHDTVSWYQQALGQGPQFIFQYYEEEERQRGNFPDRFSGHQFPNYSSELNVNALLLGDSALYLCASSLRSQGTWYQETQYFGPGTRLLVL.

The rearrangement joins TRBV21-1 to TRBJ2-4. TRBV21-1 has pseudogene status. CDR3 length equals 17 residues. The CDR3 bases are TGTGCCAGCAGCACCTCATGGGAAGAACTAGCCAAAAACATTCAGTACTTC. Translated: CASSTSWEELAKNIQYF.